Presented here are 21 T cell receptor beta chains from one specimen sequenced in a study of blood T cell repertoires in COVID-19. Data came from immunoSEQ multiplex PCR; TCRdb stores just in-frame clones and leaves some out. The sample includes about 300,000 clones, about 85% of them seen just once. Sequencing was carried out using peripheral blood. The receptors were sampled from a human donor in a cohort sampled during active COVID-19.

This clone has a count of ten or more. V gene TRBV11-3 combines with J gene TRBJ1-6; D remains unclear. Germline CDR1 reads SGHNT; CDR2 reads YENEEA. V shed 3 bases and J shed 9 bases, with 9 bases lying between them. This CDR3 spans 13 amino acids. The CDR3 region is CASSFRAGSPLHF. In nucleotides, the CDR3 is TGTGCCAGCAGCTTCCGTGCGGGTTCACCCCTCCACTTT.

The V gene is TRBV9, the J gene TRBJ2-2, with 7 positions matching TRBD1. The CDR3 is made up of 15 amino acids. V gave up 3 bases and J gave up 10 bases; unmatched junction bases: 12. Germline V gene lookup returns CDR1 SGDLS and CDR2 YYNGEE. Here the CDR3 reads CASSGRGRGTEELFF. For the CDR3, the DNA is TGTGCCAGCAGCGGGAGAGGCAGGGGGACAGAGGAGCTGTTTTTT.

The chain has TRBV5-1 and TRBJ2-7, with D maybe TRBD2 (6 bases). Trimming took 2 bases from V and 3 from J, leaving 24 bases between them. CDR3 length: 18 amino acids. Germline CDR1 reads SGHRS; CDR2 reads YFSETQ. CDR3 DNA sequence: TGCGCCAGCAGCTTCCTGGTGGCACGTGAGCGGGTAGACTACGAGCAGTACTTC. This encodes CASSFLVARERVDYEQYF.

This chain connects TRBV9 to TRBJ2-1; the match to TRBD2 covers 10 bases. The CDR3 runs 14 residues. V was pared by 4 bases and J by 9 bases, with 7 bases of the junction left unmatched. In germline, CDR1 is SGDLS, CDR2 YYNGEE. CDR3 protein: CASSKTSGLPEQFF. In nucleotides, the CDR3 is TGTGCCAGCAGCAAGACTAGCGGGTTGCCTGAGCAGTTCTTC.

V usage is TRBV11-2 and J usage is TRBJ1-4, with TRBD1 identical over 7 bases. V was clipped by 5 bases and J by 2 bases; unmatched bases: 8. Germline V gene sequence: CDR1 SGHAT, CDR2 FQNNGV. The CDR3 loop spans 16 amino acids. The CDR3, as DNA: TGTGCCAGCAGCCTAACACAACAGGGGACTAATGAAAAACTGTTTTTT. It translates to CASSLTQQGTNEKLFF.

The table lists this clone with a few counts. The CDR3 region is CASSLGTSGEQYF. The CDR3 coding sequence is TGTGCCAGCAGCCTCGGGACTAGCGGCGAGCAGTACTTC. This chain connects TRBV7-8 to TRBJ2-7; 11 bases match TRBD2. CDR1 and CDR2 (germline): SGHVS, FQNEAQ. The ends lost 5 bases at V and 6 bases at J; junction bases unmatched: 3. CDR3 length equals 13 residues. Full variable domain (outside the CDR3, taken from reference TRBV7-8 and TRBJ2-7): GAGVSQSPRYKVAKRGQDVALRCDPISGHVSLFWYQQALGQGPEFLTYFQNEAQLDKSGLPSDRFFAERPEGSVSTLKIQRTQQEDSAVYLCASSLGTSGEQYFGPGTRLTVT.

This clone was detected only a few times. The gene calls are TRBV21-1 and TRBJ2-7; TRBD2 is taken as the D call from the table, unchecked against the DNA. TRBV21-1 is recorded as a pseudogene. This CDR3 is 15 amino acids long. DNA of the CDR3: TGTGCCAGCAGCCCACAGCGGGATTTTGGTTACGAGCAGTACTTC. It translates to CASSPQRDFGYEQYF.

The chain has TRBV28 and TRBJ1-1, with D tentatively TRBD1 (5 bases). Germline loops: CDR1 MDHEN, CDR2 SYDVKM. Trimming removed 6 bases from V and 0 bases from J, with 17 bases in between. This CDR3 has 16 residues. The CDR3 DNA reads TGTGCCAGCAGCCCCCCCCGGGGGTGGGTGAACACTGAAGCTTTCTTT. It specifies CASSPPRGWVNTEAFF. The variable domain in full, completed from reference TRBV28 and TRBJ1-1, reads DVKVTQSSRYLVKRTGEKVFLECVQDMDHENMFWYRQDPGLGLRLIYFSYDVKMKEKGDIPEGYSVSREKKERFSLILESASTNQTSMYLCASSPPRGWVNTEAFFGQGTRLTVV.

V usage is TRBV7-9 and J usage is TRBJ2-7; D may be TRBD1 (6 bases). V lost 5 bases, J lost 5 bases, and 10 bases lay in between. The germline gives CDR1 SEHNR, CDR2 FQNEAQ (reference sequence). CDR3 length equals 12 residues. The CDR3 region has the DNA TGTGCCAGCAGCCCGGACAGCCACGAGCAGTACTTC. Translated, it gives CASSPDSHEQYF.

This chain links TRBV6-5 with TRBJ1-3, with a possible D match to TRBD1 (6 bases). Germline CDR1 reads MNHEY; CDR2 reads SVGAGI. With 6 bases removed from V and 0 bases from J, the gap between germline ends came to 12 bases. The CDR3 consists of 15 residues. CDR3 residues: CASRSTGSSGNTIYF. In nucleotides, the CDR3 is TGTGCCAGCAGGAGCACAGGGTCCTCTGGAAACACCATATATTTT.

J is TRBJ1-2 and V is TRBV5-8; D is unresolved. This CDR3 is built from 14 residues. Germline V gene sequence: CDR1 SGHTS, CDR2 YDEGEE. Between the trimmed V and J ends, which lost 6 bases and 0 bases, there was a span of 12 bases. This chain's CDR3 is CASNPLTANYGYTF. CDR3 nucleotides: TGTGCCAGCAACCCCCTTACAGCTAACTATGGCTACACCTTC.

The chain recombines TRBV28 with TRBJ2-7, with 11 bases identical to TRBD2. With 7 bases clipped from V and 4 bases from J, the junction kept 6 bases outside the gene matches. The germline CDR1 and CDR2 sequences are MDHEN and SYDVKM. The CDR3 length is 14 residues. CDR3 in DNA: TGTGCCAGCACCCAGACTAGCGGGATTTACGAGCAGTACTTC. Residues: CASTQTSGIYEQYF.

V usage is TRBV30 and J usage is TRBJ2-7; the match to TRBD2 covers 8 bases. This CDR3 comprises 13 residues. V lost 1 base and J lost 2; bases outside the gene matches: 1. Germline assignment: CDR1 GTSNPN and CDR2 SVGIG (reference sequence). This CDR3 is CAWSGSGAYEQYF. CDR3 DNA sequence: TGTGCCTGGAGTGGTAGCGGGGCCTACGAGCAGTACTTC.

The chain carries TRBV6-5 and TRBJ2-7, with unresolved D. CDR3 length equals 15 residues. CDR1 MNHEY and CDR2 SVGAGI come from the germline V gene. Trimming took off 1 base at V and 1 base at J, with 11 bases between the two ends. DNA of the CDR3: TGTGCCAGCAGTTACTACCTAGGAGCGTCCTACGAGCAGTACTTC. It yields the protein CASSYYLGASYEQYF.

The gene calls are TRBV6-5 and TRBJ2-6, with D perhaps TRBD1 (6 bases). Between the trimmed V and J ends, which lost 7 bases and 4 bases, there was a span of 14 bases. The CDR3 is made up of 15 amino acids. Germline lookup yields CDR1 MNHEY and CDR2 SVGAGI. This chain's CDR3 is CASTMDSLGANVLTF. As DNA, the CDR3 is TGTGCCAGCACTATGGACAGTTTGGGGGCCAACGTCCTGACTTTC.

The chain couples TRBV19 to TRBJ1-1; 7 bases line up with TRBD1. The germline V gene encodes CDR1 LNHDA and CDR2 SQIVND (reference sequence). The CDR3 covers 15 residues. With 4 bases clipped from V and 5 bases from J, the junction kept 10 bases outside the gene matches. As DNA, the CDR3 is TGTGCCAGTAGTAAACTGACAGGGACGAGTACTGAAGCTTTCTTT. The encoded protein is CASSKLTGTSTEAFF.

The chain combines TRBV10-2 with TRBJ2-2, with 8 bases identical to TRBD2. CDR1 is WSHSY and CDR2 is SAAADI in the germline V gene. This CDR3 is built from 17 residues. V lost 3 bases to trimming and J lost 0 bases; unmatched junction nucleotides: 6. The CDR3 nucleotides read TGCGCCAGCAGTGAAACTAGCGGACCACCGAACACCGGGGAGCTGTTTTTT. Protein sequence: CASSETSGPPNTGELFF.

The chain is built from TRBV30 and TRBJ2-3, with 7 bases lining up with TRBD2. There are 15 residues in the CDR3. Losses at the gene ends were 1 base for V and 2 bases for J; bases not matched to a gene: 6. CDR1 GTSNPN and CDR2 SVGIG come from the germline V gene (reference sequence). The CDR3 DNA reads as TGTGCCTGGAGTGACCTAGCGGCGAACACAGATACGCAGTATTTT. Its protein is CAWSDLAANTDTQYF.

The chain is built from TRBV19 and TRBJ1-4; TRBD1 matches 11 bases. Trimming at V came to 3 bases and at J to 14 bases, leaving 8 bases not matched to a gene. The V gene's germline CDR1 is LNHDA and CDR2 SQIVND (reference sequence). This CDR3 is 14 amino acids long. The CDR3 sequence is CASSIRTGGDGLFF. Here the CDR3 DNA reads TGTGCCAGTAGTATCCGGACAGGGGGCGATGGGCTGTTTTTT.

The rearrangement joins TRBV5-1 to TRBJ2-5, with TRBD1 matching over 7 bases. The CDR3 has 13 residues. Germline values: CDR1 SGHRS, CDR2 YFSETQ. J was trimmed by 9 bases and V by 3 bases; bases with no gene match: 8. The CDR3: CASSWDSQGAQYF. The DNA for the CDR3 is TGCGCCAGCAGCTGGGACAGCCAAGGGGCCCAGTACTTC.

CDR3 loop: CASSLGRLGPELFF. The CDR3, as DNA: TGTGCCAGCAGCTTAGGCCGTCTCGGTCCGGAGCTGTTTTTT. V gene TRBV11-3 combines with J gene TRBJ2-2; no clear D. This CDR3 is built from 14 residues. Trimming removed 1 base at V and 10 bases at J, with 13 bases between. Germline V gives CDR1 SGHNT, CDR2 YENEEA. The full variable domain, its missing parts supplied by reference TRBV11-3 and TRBJ2-2, is EAGVVQSPRYKIIEKKQPVAFWCNPISGHNTLYWYLQNLGQGPELLIRYENEEAVDDSQLPKDRFSAERLKGVDSTLKIQPAELGDSAVYLCASSLGRLGPELFFGEGSRLTVL.